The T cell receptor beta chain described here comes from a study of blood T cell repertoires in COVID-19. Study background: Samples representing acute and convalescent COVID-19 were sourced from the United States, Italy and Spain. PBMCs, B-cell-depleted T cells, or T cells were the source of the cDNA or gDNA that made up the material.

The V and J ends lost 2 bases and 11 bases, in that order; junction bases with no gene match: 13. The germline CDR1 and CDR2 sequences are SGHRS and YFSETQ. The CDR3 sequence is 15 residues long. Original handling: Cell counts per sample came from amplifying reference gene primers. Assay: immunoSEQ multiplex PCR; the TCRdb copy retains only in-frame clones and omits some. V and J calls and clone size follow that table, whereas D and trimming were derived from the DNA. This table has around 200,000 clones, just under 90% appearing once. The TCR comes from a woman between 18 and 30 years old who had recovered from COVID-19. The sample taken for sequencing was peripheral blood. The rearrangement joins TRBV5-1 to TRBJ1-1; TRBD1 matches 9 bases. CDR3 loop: CASSLEGQGGIGAFF. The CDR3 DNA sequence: TGCGCCAGCAGCTTAGAGGGACAGGGTGGGATTGGCGCTTTCTTT.